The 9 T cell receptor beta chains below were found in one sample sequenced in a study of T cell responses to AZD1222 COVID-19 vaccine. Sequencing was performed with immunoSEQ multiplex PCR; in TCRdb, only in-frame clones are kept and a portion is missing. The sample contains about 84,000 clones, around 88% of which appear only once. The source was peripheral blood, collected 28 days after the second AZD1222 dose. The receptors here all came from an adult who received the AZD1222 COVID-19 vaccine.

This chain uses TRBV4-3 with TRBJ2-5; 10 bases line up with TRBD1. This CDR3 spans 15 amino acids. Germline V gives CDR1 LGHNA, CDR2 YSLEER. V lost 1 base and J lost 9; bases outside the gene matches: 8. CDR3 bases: TGCGCCAGCAGCCAAGGCACGGGACAGGGGACGGCCCAGTACTTC. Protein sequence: CASSQGTGQGTAQYF.

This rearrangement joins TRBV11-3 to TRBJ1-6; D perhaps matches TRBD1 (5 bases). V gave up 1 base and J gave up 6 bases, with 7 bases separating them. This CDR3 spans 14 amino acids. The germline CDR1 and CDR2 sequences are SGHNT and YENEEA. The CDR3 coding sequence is TGTGCCAGCAGCTTAGCCGGGACTAATTCACCCCTCCACTTT. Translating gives CASSLAGTNSPLHF.

The CDR3 is CASSLRLAGDYEQYF. In nucleotides, the CDR3 is TGTGCCAGCAGTCTCCGACTAGCGGGGGACTACGAGCAGTACTTC. The chain is built from TRBV2 and TRBJ2-7, with 12 bases identical to TRBD2. CDR3 length: 15 residues. The germline gives CDR1 SNHLY, CDR2 FYNNEI. Trimming took 5 bases from V and 3 from J; bases not matched to a gene: 5.

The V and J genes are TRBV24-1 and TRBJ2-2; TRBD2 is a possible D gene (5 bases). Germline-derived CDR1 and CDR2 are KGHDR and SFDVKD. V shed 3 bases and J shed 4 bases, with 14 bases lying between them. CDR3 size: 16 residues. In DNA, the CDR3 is TGTGCCACCAGTGATATAGCCGGGGTAGGCACCGGGGAGCTGTTTTTT. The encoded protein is CATSDIAGVGTGELFF.

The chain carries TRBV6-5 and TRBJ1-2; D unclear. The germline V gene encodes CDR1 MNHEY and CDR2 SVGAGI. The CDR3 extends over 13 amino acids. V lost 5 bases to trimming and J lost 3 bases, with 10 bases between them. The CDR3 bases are TGTGCCAGCAGTCCCGATGGTTACTATGGCTACACCTTC. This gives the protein CASSPDGYYGYTF.

The CDR3 loop reads CASTPGGSSYNSPLHF. In DNA, the CDR3 is TGTGCCAGCACCCCGGGAGGGAGTTCCTATAATTCACCCCTCCACTTT. The chain links TRBV5-6 to TRBJ1-6, with unresolved D. The CDR3 length is 16 residues. Trimming took 6 bases from V and 1 from J, leaving 14 bases between them. CDR1 is SGHDT, CDR2 YYEEEE, per germline.

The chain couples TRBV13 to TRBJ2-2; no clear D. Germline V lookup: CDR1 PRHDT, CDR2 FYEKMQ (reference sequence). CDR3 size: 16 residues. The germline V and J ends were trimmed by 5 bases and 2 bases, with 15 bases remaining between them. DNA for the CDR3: TGTGCCAGCAGCCCCCAAGGGTTCTCTAACACCGGGGAGCTGTTTTTT. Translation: CASSPQGFSNTGELFF.

CDR3: CASREGDTQYF. The CDR3 region has the DNA TGTGCCTCTAGGGAGGGGGATACGCAGTATTTT. The V gene is TRBV6-4, the J gene TRBJ2-3; 7 bases are a match to TRBD2. The CDR3 totals 11 residues. Germline V gene lookup returns CDR1 MRHNA and CDR2 SNTAGT. V lost 11 bases, J lost 6 bases, and 5 bases stayed unmatched.

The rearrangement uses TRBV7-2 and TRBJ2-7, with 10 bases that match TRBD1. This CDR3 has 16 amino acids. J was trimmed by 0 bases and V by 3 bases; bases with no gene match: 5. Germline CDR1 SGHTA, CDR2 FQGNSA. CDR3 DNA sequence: TGTGCCAGCAGCTTGACAGGGGGCCTGAGCTCCTACGAGCAGTACTTC. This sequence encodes CASSLTGGLSSYEQYF. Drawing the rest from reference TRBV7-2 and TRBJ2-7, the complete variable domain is GAGVSQSPSNKVTEKGKDVELRCDPISGHTALYWYRQSLGQGLEFLIYFQGNSAPDKSGLPSDRFSAERTGGSVSTLTIQRTQQEDSAVYLCASSLTGGLSSYEQYFGPGTRLTVT.